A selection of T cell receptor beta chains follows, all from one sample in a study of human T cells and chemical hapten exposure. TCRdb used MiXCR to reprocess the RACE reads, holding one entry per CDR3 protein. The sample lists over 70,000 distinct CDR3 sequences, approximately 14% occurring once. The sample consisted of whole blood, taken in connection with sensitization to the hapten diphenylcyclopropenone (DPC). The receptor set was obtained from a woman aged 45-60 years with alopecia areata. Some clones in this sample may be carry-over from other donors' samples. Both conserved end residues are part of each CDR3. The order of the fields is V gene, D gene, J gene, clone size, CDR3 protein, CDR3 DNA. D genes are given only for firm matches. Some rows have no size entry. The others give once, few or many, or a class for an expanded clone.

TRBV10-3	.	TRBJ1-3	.	CAISESGNTIYF	TGTGCCATCAGTGAGTCTGGAAACACCATATATTTT
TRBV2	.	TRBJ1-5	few	CASASQGNQPQHF	TGTGCCAGCGCCTCCCAGGGGAATCAGCCCCAGCATTTT
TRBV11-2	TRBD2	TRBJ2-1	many	CASSSAGVSGEQFF	TGTGCCAGCAGCTCAGCTGGGGTTAGCGGGGAGCAGTTCTTC
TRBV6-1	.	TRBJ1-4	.	CASSEQGRGLTNEKLFF	TGTGCCAGCAGCGAACAGGGAAGAGGATTAACTAATGAAAAACTGTTTTTT
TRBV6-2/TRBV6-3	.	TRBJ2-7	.	CASSFTGTLGDEQYF	TGTGCCAGCAGTTTTACAGGGACTCTCGGGGACGAGCAGTACTTC
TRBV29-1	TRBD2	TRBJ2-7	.	CSVVLAGGPDEQYF	TGCAGCGTAGTACTAGCGGGAGGGCCGGATGAGCAGTACTTC
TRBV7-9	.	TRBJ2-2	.	CASSLTGSGELFF	TGTGCCAGCAGCTTAACCGGTTCAGGGGAGCTGTTTTTT
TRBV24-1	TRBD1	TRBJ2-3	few	CATSDYYRGDTQYF	TGTGCCACCAGTGATTATTACAGGGGAGATACGCAGTATTTT
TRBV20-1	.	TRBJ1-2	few	CSARRQLGYGYTF	TGCAGTGCTAGACGACAGTTGGGCTATGGCTACACCTTC
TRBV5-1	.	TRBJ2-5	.	CASSLEGRTQETQYF	TGCGCCAGCAGCTTGGAGGGCAGGACCCAAGAGACCCAGTACTTC
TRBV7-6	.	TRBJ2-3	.	CASRTLGGSTDTQYF	TGTGCCAGCAGAACCTTGGGGGGTAGCACAGATACGCAGTATTTT
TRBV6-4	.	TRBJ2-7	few	CASSEGPTYEQYF	TGTGCCAGCAGTGAGGGACCGACCTACGAGCAGTACTTC
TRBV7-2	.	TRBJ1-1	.	CASTRGRGEAFF	TGTGCCAGCACACGGGGTCGGGGTGAAGCTTTCTTT
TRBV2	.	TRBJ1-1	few	CASRVTGDTEAFF	TGTGCCAGCAGAGTTACAGGCGACACTGAAGCTTTCTTT
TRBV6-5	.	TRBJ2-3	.	CASRNTGADTQYF	TGTGCCAGCAGAAATACGGGGGCAGATACGCAGTATTTT
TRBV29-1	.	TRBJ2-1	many	CSVVPDNEQFF	TGCAGCGTTGTCCCAGACAATGAGCAGTTCTTC
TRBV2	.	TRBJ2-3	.	CASRAERGSTDTQYF	TGTGCCAGCAGAGCGGAACGGGGTAGCACAGATACGCAGTATTTT
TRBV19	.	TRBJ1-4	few	CASSEITNEKLFF	TGTGCCAGTAGTGAGATAACTAATGAAAAACTGTTTTTT
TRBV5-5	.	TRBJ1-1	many	CASSWGVGSTEAFF	TGTGCCAGCAGCTGGGGGGTCGGGTCCACTGAAGCTTTCTTT
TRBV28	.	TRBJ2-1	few	CASSSPGRDSEQFF	TGTGCCAGCAGTTCCCCGGGACGCGACTCTGAGCAGTTCTTC
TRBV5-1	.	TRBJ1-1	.	CASSSGTQHTEAFF	TGCGCCAGCAGCTCCGGGACCCAACACACTGAAGCTTTCTTT
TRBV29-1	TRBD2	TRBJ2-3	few	CSVEDVAGTLHTQYF	TGCAGCGTTGAAGATGTAGCGGGCACCCTACATACGCAGTATTTT
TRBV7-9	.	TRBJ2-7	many	CASSSAGVVYEQYF	TGTGCCAGCAGCTCCGCCGGAGTTGTCTACGAGCAGTACTTC
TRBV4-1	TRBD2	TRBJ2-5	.	CASSRRFSGSEETQYF	TGCGCCAGCAGCCGCAGATTTAGCGGGAGTGAAGAGACCCAGTACTTC
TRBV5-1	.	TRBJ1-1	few	CASSLRVGGETEAFF	TGCGCCAGCAGCTTGAGGGTAGGAGGGGAGACTGAAGCTTTCTTT
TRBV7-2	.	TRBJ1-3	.	CASSSDTSSGNTIYF	TGTGCCAGCAGCTCGGACACGAGCTCTGGAAACACCATATATTTT
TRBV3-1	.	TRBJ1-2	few	CASSPGANYGYTF	TGTGCCAGCAGCCCAGGAGCTAACTATGGCTACACCTTC
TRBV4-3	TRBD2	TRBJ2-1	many	CASSQEGLAGYNEQFF	TGCGCCAGCAGCCAAGAAGGGCTAGCGGGCTACAATGAGCAGTTCTTC
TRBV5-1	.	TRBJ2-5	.	CASSVMDGQETQYF	TGCGCCAGCAGCGTGATGGACGGACAAGAGACCCAGTACTTC
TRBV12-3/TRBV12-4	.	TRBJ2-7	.	CASCRDSPYEQYF	TGTGCCAGCTGCCGGGACTCTCCCTACGAGCAGTACTTC
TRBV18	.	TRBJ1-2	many	CASSPVGGSTNYGYTF	TGTGCCAGCTCACCAGTTGGAGGGAGTACTAACTATGGCTACACCTTC
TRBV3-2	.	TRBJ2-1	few	CASSQLQLSYNEQFF	TGTGCCAGCAGCCAACTCCAACTCTCCTACAATGAGCAGTTCTTC
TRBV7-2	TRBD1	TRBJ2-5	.	CASSRKTGRVETQYF	TGTGCCAGCAGCCGAAAGACAGGGCGTGTAGAGACCCAGTACTTC
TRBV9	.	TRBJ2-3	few	CASSALLVDTQYF	TGTGCCAGCAGCGCGCTACTCGTCGATACGCAGTATTTT
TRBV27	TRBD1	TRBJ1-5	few	CASRMQGAGNQPQHF	TGTGCCAGCAGAATGCAGGGGGCTGGCAATCAGCCCCAGCATTTT
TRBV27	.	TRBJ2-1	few	CASTATSSYNEQFF	TGTGCCAGCACGGCCACTAGCTCCTACAATGAGCAGTTCTTC
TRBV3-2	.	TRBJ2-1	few	CASRPRDRHNNEQFF	TGTGCCAGCAGACCTCGGGACAGACATAACAATGAGCAGTTCTTC
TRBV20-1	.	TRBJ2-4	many	CSASLQGNIQYF	TGCAGTGCTAGCCTACAGGGAAACATTCAGTACTTC
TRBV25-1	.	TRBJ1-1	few	CASRLGSYTEAFF	TGTGCCAGCAGGTTGGGGAGTTACACTGAAGCTTTCTTT
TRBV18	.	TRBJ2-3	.	CASSPQKGDTQYF	TGTGCCAGCTCACCACAAAAAGGGGATACGCAGTATTTT
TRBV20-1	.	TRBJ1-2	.	CSAAGQGDFYGYTF	TGCAGTGCTGCGGGACAAGGGGATTTCTATGGCTACACCTTC
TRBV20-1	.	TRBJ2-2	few	CSARQAVGTGELFF	TGCAGTGCTAGACAGGCGGTAGGCACCGGGGAGCTGTTTTTT
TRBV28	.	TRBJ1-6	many	CASSPGRLNSPLHF	TGTGCCAGCAGTCCGGGACGGCTTAATTCACCCCTCCACTTT
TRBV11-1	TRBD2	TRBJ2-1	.	CASSSRTSGSDEQFF	TGTGCCAGCAGTTCACGGACTAGCGGGAGCGATGAGCAGTTCTTC
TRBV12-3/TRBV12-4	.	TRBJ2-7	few	CASTSTGISSYEQYF	TGTGCCAGCACCTCCACGGGAATTAGCTCCTACGAGCAGTACTTC
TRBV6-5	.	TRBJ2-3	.	CASSYAAGQDTQYF	TGTGCCAGCAGTTACGCTGCGGGGCAAGATACGCAGTATTTT
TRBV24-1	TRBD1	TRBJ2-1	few	CATSDAGGAVGNEQFF	TGTGCCACCAGTGATGCAGGGGGAGCCGTTGGCAATGAGCAGTTCTTC
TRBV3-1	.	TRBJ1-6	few	CASSQDMGSPLHF	TGTGCCAGCAGCCAAGATATGGGTTCACCCCTCCACTTT
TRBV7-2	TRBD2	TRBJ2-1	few	CASSLGGLAGMSYNEQFF	TGTGCCAGCAGCTTAGGGGGACTAGCGGGAATGTCCTACAATGAGCAGTTCTTC
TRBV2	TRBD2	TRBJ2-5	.	CASRKGLAVQETQYF	TGTGCCAGCAGGAAAGGACTAGCGGTACAAGAGACCCAGTACTTC
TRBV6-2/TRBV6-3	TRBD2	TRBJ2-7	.	CASSPGTSGNYEQYF	TGTGCCAGCAGTCCTGGGACTAGCGGAAACTACGAGCAGTACTTC
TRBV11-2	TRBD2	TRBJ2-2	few	CASSLDPSGSRSTGELFF	TGTGCCAGCAGCTTAGATCCTAGCGGGAGCCGGAGTACCGGGGAGCTGTTTTTT
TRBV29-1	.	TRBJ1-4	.	CSNFATNEKLFF	TGCAGCAATTTTGCAACTAATGAAAAACTGTTTTTT
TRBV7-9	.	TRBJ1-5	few	CASSLGWSNQPQHF	TGTGCCAGCAGCCTGGGCTGGAGCAATCAGCCCCAGCATTTT
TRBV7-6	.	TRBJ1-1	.	CASSPRGGIRNTEAFF	TGTGCCAGCAGCCCCCGCGGGGGGATTAGGAACACTGAAGCTTTCTTT